Below, 8 T cell receptor beta chains from the same sample are listed, as sequenced in a study of tumor-infiltrating lymphocytes in oesophageal squamous cell carcinoma. MiXCR, run by TCRdb on the PCR reads, gives a single entry per CDR3 protein. The sample includes about 14,000 distinct CDR3 sequences, 45% to 50% of them seen just once. The sample was blood. These receptors came from a male donor with esophageal squamous cell carcinoma.

This clonotype was observed a few times. The chain combines TRBV7-9 with TRBJ2-7, with TRBD1 as a possible D gene (6 bases). The CDR3 runs 15 residues. Germline V gene lookup returns CDR1 SEHNR and CDR2 FQNEAQ (reference sequence). The V end was cut by 5 bases, the J end by 3 bases, with 17 bases between. The CDR3 loop is CASSGEGGSNYEQYF. In nucleotides, the CDR3 is TGTGCCAGCAGCGGCGAAGGGGGTAGTAACTACGAGCAGTACTTC. Looking up the rest from reference TRBV7-9 and TRBJ2-7 gives the full variable domain: DTGVSQNPRHKITKRGQNVTFRCDPISEHNRLYWYRQTLGQGPEFLTYFQNEAQLEKSRLLSDRFSAERPKGSFSTLEIQRTEQGDSAMYLCASSGEGGSNYEQYFGPGTRLTVT.

This rearrangement joins TRBV7-2 to TRBJ2-7; either TRBD1 or TRBD2 may supply D (5 bases each). With 0 bases removed from V and 9 bases from J, the gap between germline ends came to 12 bases. This CDR3 spans 13 amino acids. CDR1 SGHTA and CDR2 FQGNSA come from the germline V gene. CDR3: CASSLAPSTGQYF. The CDR3 DNA sequence: TGTGCCAGCAGCTTAGCCCCTAGCACAGGGCAGTACTTC.

The chain combines TRBV12-3 or TRBV12-4 with TRBJ2-5, with a possible D match to TRBD1 (6 bases). The J call is uncertain, as TRBJ2-7 better fits the DNA end. CDR3 length: 14 residues. The CDR3, as DNA: TGTGCCAGCAGTTCCAGGGGTAGCTCCTACGAGCAGTACTTC. Translated, it gives CASSSRGSSYEQYF.

The chain recombines TRBV10-2 with TRBJ1-3; no definite D call. V was trimmed by 2 bases and J by 0 bases, leaving 11 bases between them. The CDR3 runs 16 residues. Germline V gene data show CDR1 as WSHSY and CDR2 as SAAADI. The CDR3, as DNA: TGCGCCAGCAGTGAGGAGCGGGGATTCTCTGGAAACACCATATATTTT. This codes for CASSEERGFSGNTIYF.

This clonotype was detected ten times or more. The chain couples TRBV10-3 to TRBJ2-5, with 10 bases identical to TRBD2. Trimming removed 8 bases from V and 4 bases from J; junction bases left unmatched: 7. Germline V gene data show CDR1 as ENHRY and CDR2 as SYGVKD. The CDR3 totals 14 residues. The CDR3 DNA is TGTGCCATCGCTCCGAGCGGGAGGGGAGAGACCCAGTACTTC. Amino acids: CAIAPSGRGETQYF.

This clonotype is termed medium-sized. The rearrangement links TRBV7-9 to TRBJ1-2; maybe TRBD1 (6 bases). Looked up from germline, CDR1 is SEHNR and CDR2 is FQNEAQ (reference sequence). The CDR3 is made up of 15 amino acids. Trimming shortened V by 1 base and J by 1 base, and 10 bases separated the two germline ends. In DNA form, the CDR3 reads TGTGCCAGCAGCTTAGGCTCACAGGGTAACTATGGCTACACCTTC. Protein product: CASSLGSQGNYGYTF.

The V gene is TRBV7-8, the J gene TRBJ2-1, with D unclear. Germline V gene sequence: CDR1 SGHVS, CDR2 FQNEAQ. Trimming cost V 1 base and J 1 base, with 8 bases left between them. The CDR3 has 15 residues. CDR3 coding DNA: TGTGCCAGCAGCTTAGAGTCGGCTTCCTACAATGAGCAGTTCTTC. This translates into CASSLESASYNEQFF.

This clonotype rates as medium-sized (0.01 to 0.1%). The J gene is TRBJ2-1, the V gene TRBV6-1, with D possibly matching TRBD1 (6 bases). V lost 4 bases, J lost 9 bases, and 13 bases lay in between. The CDR3 runs 13 residues. The germline V gene has CDR1 MNHNS and CDR2 SASEGT. Here the CDR3 DNA reads TGTGCCAGCAGTGGACAGGCCCAGGCTGAGCAGTTCTTC. It translates to CASSGQAQAEQFF.